Detailed here is one TCR beta chain. These data come from a study of T cells in Graves' hyperthyroidism and ophthalmopathy. About the study: Specimen type is peripheral blood, collected at initial diagnosis prior to any treatment.

What was amplified from RNA transcripts were TCR beta CDR3 regions. HTBI primers were used for first-round RT-PCR of the TCR CDR3. From the multiplex PCR reads, TCRdb called clonotypes with MiXCR, one entry per CDR3 protein. The repertoire holds fewer than 500,000 distinct CDR3 sequences, with roughly 15% as singletons. CDR3 size: 14 residues. Looked up from germline, CDR1 is SGHDT and CDR2 is YYEEEE. The junction had 4 bases not matched to a gene; V was cut back by 1 base and J by 4 bases. Sequenced input: blood. This receptor was obtained from a man aged 18 to 29 with Graves' ophthalmopathy. The V gene is TRBV5-6, the J gene TRBJ2-5, with 7 bases matching TRBD2. This CDR3 is CASSLKWEGETQYF. The CDR3 DNA is TGTGCCAGCAGCTTGAAGTGGGAGGGAGAGACCCAGTACTTC.